A single sample gave rise to the 5 T cell receptor beta chains below, sequenced in a study of blood T cells in healthy people across ages. With a J-beta primer mix and a sample-barcoded 5' primer, a second PCR ran about 7 to 12 cycles. A single record per CDR3 protein comes from TCRdb applying MiXCR to the 5' RACE reads. The table includes about 1.6 million distinct CDR3 sequences, roughly 30% detected once. The sequenced sample was blood. These receptors all stem from a woman in her 30s in good health.

A single count supports this clonotype. This sequence joins TRBV27 and TRBJ2-1, with TRBD2 matching over 16 bases. The length of the CDR3 is 15 residues. V was clipped by 4 bases and J by 13 bases; unmatched bases: 7. Germline-derived CDR1 and CDR2 are MNHEY and SMNVEV (reference sequence). DNA of the CDR3: TGTGCCAGCAGTTCCGGGACTAGCGGGAGGGAGACCCAGTTCTTC. Its protein product is CASSSGTSGRETQFF.

The chain employs TRBV28 and TRBJ2-7; perhaps TRBD2 as D (5 bases). Between the trimmed V and J ends, which lost 3 bases and 4 bases, there was a span of 13 bases. The CDR3 is made up of 14 amino acids. CDR1 is MDHEN and CDR2 is SYDVKM in the germline V gene. The CDR3 sequence is CASSFRGIIYEQYF. DNA of the CDR3: TGTGCCAGCAGTTTTAGAGGGATAATTTACGAGCAGTACTTC.

V is TRBV7-2 and J is TRBJ2-7, with 8 nucleotides matching TRBD1. The CDR3 totals 14 residues. Germline values: CDR1 SGHTA, CDR2 FQGNSA. Germline trimming cut 2 bases from V and 10 bases from J; bases unmatched to any gene: 10. CDR3 loop: CASSLSEQGDSQYF. Written as DNA, the CDR3 is TGTGCCAGCAGCTTAAGTGAACAGGGGGACTCTCAGTACTTC. The full variable domain, in which reference TRBV7-2 and TRBJ2-7 provide the parts outside the CDR3, is GAGVSQSPSNKVTEKGKDVELRCDPISGHTALYWYRQSLGQGLEFLIYFQGNSAPDKSGLPSDRFSAERTGGSVSTLTIQRTQQEDSAVYLCASSLSEQGDSQYFGPGTRLTVT.

This chain links TRBV5-1 with TRBJ2-5; D remains unclear. Trimming cost V 0 bases and J 4 bases, with 16 bases left between them. This CDR3 contains 16 residues. Germline V lookup: CDR1 SGHRS, CDR2 YFSETQ. This CDR3 reads CASSLESTGSPETQYF. Here the CDR3 DNA reads TGCGCCAGCAGCTTGGAATCAACGGGTTCCCCAGAGACCCAGTACTTC.

In its sample, this clonotype was seen a few times. This chain joins TRBV29-1 and TRBJ1-1, with D maybe TRBD1 (5 bases). The CDR3 runs 12 residues. With 7 bases removed from V and 0 bases from J, the gap between germline ends came to 9 bases. In germline, CDR1 is SQVTM, CDR2 ANQGSEA. The CDR3 sequence is CSAGPLNTEAFF. The CDR3 DNA sequence: TGCAGCGCGGGACCTTTGAACACTGAAGCTTTCTTT. Complete variable domain (other parts from reference TRBV29-1 and TRBJ1-1): SAVISQKPSRDICQRGTSLTIQCQVDSQVTMMFWYRQQPGQSLTLIATANQGSEATYESGFVIDKFPISRPNLTFSTLTVSNMSPEDSSIYLCSAGPLNTEAFFGQGTRLTVV.